Included here is one T cell receptor beta chain sequence, with context. This may stem from a read error, because a much larger clone lies one nucleotide away. The data derive from a study of blood T cells in healthy people across ages. Study at large: Per every two T cells, about one barcoded beta molecule was captured by template switching.

This CDR3 contains 17 residues. The germline V gene encodes CDR1 SEHNR and CDR2 FQNEAQ (reference sequence). Through a sample-barcoded 5' primer and a J-beta primer mix, a second PCR was run for roughly 6 to 12 cycles. All samples gave at least 2.5 million CDR3-containing paired-end reads. One entry per CDR3 protein results from TCRdb running MiXCR on the 5' RACE reads. The data contain 750,000 to 950,000 distinct CDR3 sequences, roughly 25% of them singletons. These sequences were also reported in another study, on T cells of mothers and their children.

Sample: blood. This chain links TRBV7-9 with TRBJ1-4, with D perhaps matching TRBD1 (5 bases). The TCR originated in a boy aged 5-17 years in good health. The CDR3 protein is CASSLGVTPGEGEKPFF. The CDR3 coding sequence is TGTGCCAGCAGCTTGGGGGTCACTCCGGGAGAGGGTGAAAAACCGTTTTTT.